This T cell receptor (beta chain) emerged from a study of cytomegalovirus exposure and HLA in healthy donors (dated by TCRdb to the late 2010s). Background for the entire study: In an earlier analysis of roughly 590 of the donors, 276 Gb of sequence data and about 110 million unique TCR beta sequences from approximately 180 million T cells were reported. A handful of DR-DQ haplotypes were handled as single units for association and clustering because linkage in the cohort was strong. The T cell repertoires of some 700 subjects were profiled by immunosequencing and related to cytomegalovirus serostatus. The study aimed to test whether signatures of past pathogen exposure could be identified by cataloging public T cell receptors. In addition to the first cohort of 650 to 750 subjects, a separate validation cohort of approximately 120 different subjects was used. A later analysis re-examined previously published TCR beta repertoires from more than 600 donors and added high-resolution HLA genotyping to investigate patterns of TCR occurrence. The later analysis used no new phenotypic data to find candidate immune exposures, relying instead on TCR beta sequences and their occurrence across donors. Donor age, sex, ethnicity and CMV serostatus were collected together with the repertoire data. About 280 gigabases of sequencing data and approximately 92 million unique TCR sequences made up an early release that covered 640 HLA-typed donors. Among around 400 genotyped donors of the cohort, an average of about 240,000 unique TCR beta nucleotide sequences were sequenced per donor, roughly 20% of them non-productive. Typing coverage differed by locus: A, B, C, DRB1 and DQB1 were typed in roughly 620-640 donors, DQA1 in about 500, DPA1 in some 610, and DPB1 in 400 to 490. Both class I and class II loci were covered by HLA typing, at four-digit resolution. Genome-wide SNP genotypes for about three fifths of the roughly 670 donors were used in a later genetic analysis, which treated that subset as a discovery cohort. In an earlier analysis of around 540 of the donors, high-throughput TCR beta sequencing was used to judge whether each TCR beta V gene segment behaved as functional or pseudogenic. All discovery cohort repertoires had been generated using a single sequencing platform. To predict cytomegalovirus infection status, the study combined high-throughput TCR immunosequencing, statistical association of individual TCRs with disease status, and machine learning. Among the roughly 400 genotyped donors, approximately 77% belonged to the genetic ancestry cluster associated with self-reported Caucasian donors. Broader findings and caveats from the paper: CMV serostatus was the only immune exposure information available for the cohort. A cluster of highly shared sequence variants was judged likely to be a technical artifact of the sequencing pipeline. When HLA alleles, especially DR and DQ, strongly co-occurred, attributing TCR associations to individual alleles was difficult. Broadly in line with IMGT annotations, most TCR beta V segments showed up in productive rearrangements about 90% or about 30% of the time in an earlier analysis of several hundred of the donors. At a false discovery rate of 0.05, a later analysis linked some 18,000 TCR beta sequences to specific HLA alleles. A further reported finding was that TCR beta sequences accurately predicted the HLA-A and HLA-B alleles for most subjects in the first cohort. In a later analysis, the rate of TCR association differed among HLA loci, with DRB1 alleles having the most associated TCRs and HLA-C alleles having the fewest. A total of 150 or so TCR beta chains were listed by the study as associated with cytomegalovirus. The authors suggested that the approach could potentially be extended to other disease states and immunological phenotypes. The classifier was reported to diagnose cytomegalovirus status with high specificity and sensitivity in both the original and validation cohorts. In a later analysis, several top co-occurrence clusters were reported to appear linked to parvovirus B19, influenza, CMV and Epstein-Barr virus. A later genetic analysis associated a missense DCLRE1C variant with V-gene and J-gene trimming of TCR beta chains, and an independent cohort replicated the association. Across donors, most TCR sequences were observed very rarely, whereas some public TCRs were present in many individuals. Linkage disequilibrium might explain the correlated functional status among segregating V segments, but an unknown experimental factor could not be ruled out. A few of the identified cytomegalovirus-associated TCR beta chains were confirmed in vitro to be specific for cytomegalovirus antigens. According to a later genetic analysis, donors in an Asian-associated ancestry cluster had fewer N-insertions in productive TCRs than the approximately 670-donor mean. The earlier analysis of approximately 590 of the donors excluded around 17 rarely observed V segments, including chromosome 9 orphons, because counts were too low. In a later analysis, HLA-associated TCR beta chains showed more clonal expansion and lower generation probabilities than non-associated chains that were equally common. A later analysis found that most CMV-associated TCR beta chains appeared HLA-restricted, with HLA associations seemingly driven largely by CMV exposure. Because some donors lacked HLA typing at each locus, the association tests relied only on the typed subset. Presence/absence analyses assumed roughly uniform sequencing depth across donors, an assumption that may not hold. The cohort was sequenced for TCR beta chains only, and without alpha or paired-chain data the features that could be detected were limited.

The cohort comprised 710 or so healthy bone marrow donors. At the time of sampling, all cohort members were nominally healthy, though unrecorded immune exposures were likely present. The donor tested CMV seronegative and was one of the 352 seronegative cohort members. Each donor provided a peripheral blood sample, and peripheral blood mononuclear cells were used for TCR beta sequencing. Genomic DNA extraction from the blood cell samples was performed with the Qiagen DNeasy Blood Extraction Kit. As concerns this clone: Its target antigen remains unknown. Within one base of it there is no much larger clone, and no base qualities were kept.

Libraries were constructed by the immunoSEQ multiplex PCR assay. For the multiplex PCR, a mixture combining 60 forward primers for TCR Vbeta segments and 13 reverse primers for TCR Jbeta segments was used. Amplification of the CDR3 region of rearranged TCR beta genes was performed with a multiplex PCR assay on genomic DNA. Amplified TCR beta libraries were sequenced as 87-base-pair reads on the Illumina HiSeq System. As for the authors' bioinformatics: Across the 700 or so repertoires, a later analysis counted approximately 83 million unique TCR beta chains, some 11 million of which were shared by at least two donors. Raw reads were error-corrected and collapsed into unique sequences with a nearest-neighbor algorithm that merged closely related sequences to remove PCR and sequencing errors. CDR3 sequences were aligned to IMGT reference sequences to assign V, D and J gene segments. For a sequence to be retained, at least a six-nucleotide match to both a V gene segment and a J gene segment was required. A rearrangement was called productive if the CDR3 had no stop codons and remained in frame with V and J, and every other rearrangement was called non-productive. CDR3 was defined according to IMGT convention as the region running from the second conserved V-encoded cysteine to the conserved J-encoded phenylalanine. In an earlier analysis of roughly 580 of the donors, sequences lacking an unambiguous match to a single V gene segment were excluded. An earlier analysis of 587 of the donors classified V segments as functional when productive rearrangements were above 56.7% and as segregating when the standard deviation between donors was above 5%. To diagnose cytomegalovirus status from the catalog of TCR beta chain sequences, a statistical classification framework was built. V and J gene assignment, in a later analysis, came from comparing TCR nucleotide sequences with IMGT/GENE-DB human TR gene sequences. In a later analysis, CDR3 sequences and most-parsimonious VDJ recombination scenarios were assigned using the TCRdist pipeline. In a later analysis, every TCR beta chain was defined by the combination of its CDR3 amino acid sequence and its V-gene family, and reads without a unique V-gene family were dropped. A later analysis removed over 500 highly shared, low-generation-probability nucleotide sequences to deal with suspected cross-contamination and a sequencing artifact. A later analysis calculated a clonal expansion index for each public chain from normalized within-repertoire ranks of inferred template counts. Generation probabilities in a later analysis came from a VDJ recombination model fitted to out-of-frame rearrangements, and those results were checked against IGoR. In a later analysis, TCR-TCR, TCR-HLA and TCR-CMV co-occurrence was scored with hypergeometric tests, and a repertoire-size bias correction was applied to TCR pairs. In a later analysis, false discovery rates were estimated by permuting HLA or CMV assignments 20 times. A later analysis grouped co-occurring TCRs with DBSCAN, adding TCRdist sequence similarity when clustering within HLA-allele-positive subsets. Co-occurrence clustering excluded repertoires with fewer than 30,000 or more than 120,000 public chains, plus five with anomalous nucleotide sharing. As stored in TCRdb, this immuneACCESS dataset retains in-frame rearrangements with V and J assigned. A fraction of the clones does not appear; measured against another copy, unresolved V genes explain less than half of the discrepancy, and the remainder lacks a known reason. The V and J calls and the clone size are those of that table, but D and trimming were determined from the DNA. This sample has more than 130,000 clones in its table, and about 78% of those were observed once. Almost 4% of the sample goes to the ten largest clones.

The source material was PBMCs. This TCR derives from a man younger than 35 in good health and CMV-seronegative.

The CDR3 corresponds to CSVNVGKGTGELFF. DNA sequence: TGCAGCGTTAATGTCGGGAAAGGGACCGGGGAGCTGTTTTTT. The chain was built from TRBV29-1 and TRBJ2-2; TRBD2 might be the D gene, on 5 matching bases. The CDR3 measures 14 amino acids from cysteine to phenylalanine. The entry retains the CDR3 DNA only, 42 bases that are in frame from base 1. CDR1 is given as SQVTM and CDR2 as ANQGSEA, both from the germline V gene. V is clipped by 5 bases and J by 5 bases, and the sequence between their germline boundaries is 15 bases long.